The source of this T cell receptor beta chain is a study of graft-versus-host responses after intestinal transplantation. On the study more broadly: Induction using anti-thymocyte globulin, followed by tacrolimus and steroids for two to four years, was given to all recipients.

Whole-study findings and limits: Detected in recipient marrow were GvH clones, some of which were first observed in ileum or blood. Some patients had graft-donor T cell macrochimerism, and their allografts showed high graft-versus-host to host-versus-graft clonal ratios. Early post-transplant HvG declines tracked with peak circulating GvH clone levels.

Turning to this clone: The antigen is unknown.

Per the germline V gene, CDR1 is PRHDT and CDR2 is FYEKMQ (reference sequence). This CDR3 comprises 15 residues. Trimming removed 6 bases from V and 4 bases from J; junction bases left unmatched: 7. Assay: immunoSEQ multiplex PCR; the TCRdb copy retains only in-frame clones and omits some. The repertoire holds some 41,000 clones, with just under 90% as singletons. The sequences come from PBMCs, collected about nine months after transplant. This receptor was obtained from a human patient who received an intestinal transplant, so some T cells may come from the graft donor. J is TRBJ2-1 and V is TRBV13; TRBD2 matches 9 bases. The CDR3 region is CASSFGTSRYNEQFF. DNA for the CDR3: TGTGCCAGCAGTTTTGGGACTAGCAGATACAATGAGCAGTTCTTC.